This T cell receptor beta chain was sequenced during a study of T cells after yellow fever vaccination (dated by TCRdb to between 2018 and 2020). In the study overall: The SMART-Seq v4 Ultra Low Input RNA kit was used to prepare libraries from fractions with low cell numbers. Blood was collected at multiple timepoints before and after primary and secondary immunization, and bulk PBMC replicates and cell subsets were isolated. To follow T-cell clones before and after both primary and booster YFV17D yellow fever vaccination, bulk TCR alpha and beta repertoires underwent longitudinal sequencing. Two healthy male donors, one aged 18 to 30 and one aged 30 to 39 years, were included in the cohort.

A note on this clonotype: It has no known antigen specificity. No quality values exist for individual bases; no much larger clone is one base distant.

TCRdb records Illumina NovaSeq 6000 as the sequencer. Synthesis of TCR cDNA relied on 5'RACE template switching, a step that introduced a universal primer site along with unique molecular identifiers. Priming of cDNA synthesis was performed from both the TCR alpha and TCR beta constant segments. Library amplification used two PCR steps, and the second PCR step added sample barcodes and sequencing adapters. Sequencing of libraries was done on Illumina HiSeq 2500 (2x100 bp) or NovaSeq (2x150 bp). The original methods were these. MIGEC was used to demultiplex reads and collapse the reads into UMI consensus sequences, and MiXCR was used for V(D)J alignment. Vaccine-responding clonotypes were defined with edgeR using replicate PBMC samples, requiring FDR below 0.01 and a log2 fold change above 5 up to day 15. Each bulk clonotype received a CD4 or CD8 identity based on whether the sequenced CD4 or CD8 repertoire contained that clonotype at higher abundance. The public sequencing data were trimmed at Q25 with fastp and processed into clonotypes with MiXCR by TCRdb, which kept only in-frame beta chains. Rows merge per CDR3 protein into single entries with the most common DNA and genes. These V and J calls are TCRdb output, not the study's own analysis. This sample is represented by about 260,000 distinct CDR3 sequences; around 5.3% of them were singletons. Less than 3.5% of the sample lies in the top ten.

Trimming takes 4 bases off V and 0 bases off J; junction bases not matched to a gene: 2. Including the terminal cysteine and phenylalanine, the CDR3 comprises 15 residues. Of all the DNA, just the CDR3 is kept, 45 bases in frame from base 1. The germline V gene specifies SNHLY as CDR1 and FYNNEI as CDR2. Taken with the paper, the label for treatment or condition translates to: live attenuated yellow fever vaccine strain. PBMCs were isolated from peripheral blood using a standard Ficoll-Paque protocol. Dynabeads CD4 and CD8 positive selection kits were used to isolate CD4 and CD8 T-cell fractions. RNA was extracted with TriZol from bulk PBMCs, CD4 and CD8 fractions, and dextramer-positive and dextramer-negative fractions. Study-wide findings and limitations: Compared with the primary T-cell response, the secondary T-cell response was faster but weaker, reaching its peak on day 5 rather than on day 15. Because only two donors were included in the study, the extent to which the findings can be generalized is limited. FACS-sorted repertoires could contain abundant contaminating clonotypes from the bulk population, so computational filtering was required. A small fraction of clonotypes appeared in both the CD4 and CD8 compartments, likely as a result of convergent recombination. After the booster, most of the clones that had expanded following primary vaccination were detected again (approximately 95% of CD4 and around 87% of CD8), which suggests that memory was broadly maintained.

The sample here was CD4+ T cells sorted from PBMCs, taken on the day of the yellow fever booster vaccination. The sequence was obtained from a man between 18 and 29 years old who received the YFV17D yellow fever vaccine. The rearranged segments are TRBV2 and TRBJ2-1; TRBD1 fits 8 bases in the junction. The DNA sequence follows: TGTGCCAGCAGTGGACAGGGGTTCTCCTACAATGAGCAGTTCTTC. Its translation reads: CASSGQGFSYNEQFF.